This TCR beta chain was identified during a study of T cell repertoires in cytomegalovirus infection. The overall study: Based on public TCR beta signatures, there were indications of CMV infection and of a matching HLA type. The study, taken as a whole, reports: The ex vivo response was dominated by HLA-C-restricted CMV-specific TCR beta clonotypes. CMV carriers with the relevant HLA were identified by cumulative public TCR beta family frequency.

The sample holds a few counts of this clonotype. As yet, its antigen is unknown. TCRdb processed the reads anew with MiXCR; each CDR3 protein has one entry. The table lists about 740,000 distinct CDR3 sequences, less than 40% of them singletons. The CDR3 contains 14 residues. The V and J ends lost 0 bases and 1 base respectively, with 6 bases between them. Germline V gene sequence: CDR1 SEHNR, CDR2 FQNEAQ (reference sequence). Sample: PBMCs. This TCR derives from a human donor in good health (CMV status not recorded). Some clones in this sample may be carry-over from other donors' samples. The chain recombines TRBV7-9 with TRBJ1-1; D remains ambiguous. This chain's CDR3 is CASSLASRNTEAFF. The CDR3 nucleotides are TGTGCCAGCAGCTTAGCCTCCCGGAACACTGAAGCTTTCTTT.